These 24 T cell receptor beta chains originate from one sample sequenced in a study of OX40 agonist ivuxolimab in advanced cancers. TCRdb keeps only in-frame clones here, not all; method: immunoSEQ multiplex PCR. The table has some 45,000 clones, 89% seen once. Sequenced material: CD4+ or CD8+ T cells sorted from blood, taken in a trial of the OX40 agonist ivuxolimab. The receptors were sampled from an adult with an advanced solid tumor such as melanoma, head and neck, liver or kidney cancer.

The rearrangement links TRBV15 to TRBJ1-5; D remains ambiguous. Germline V gene data show CDR1 as LNHNV and CDR2 as YYDKDF (reference sequence). The CDR3 loop spans 14 amino acids. The V gene lost 5 bases and the J gene lost 5 bases, with 13 bases spanning the gap. In nucleotides, the CDR3 is TGTGCCACCAGCTCTCCGGACCTTTATCAGCCCCAGCATTTT. Translating it yields CATSSPDLYQPQHF.

V usage is TRBV10-2 and J usage is TRBJ2-6; no definite D call. Germline V gene data show CDR1 as WSHSY and CDR2 as SAAADI. The V end was cut by 4 bases, the J end by 0 bases, with 4 bases between. The CDR3 covers 14 residues. The DNA for the CDR3 is TGCGCCAGCAGTGTGGTCTCTGGGGCCAACGTCCTGACTTTC. It specifies CASSVVSGANVLTF.

CDR3 in DNA: TGTGCCATCCCGCGGGGAATGAACACTGAAGCTTTCTTT. Residues: CAIPRGMNTEAFF. The chain recombines TRBV2 with TRBJ1-1; D is undetermined. Trimming removed 10 bases from V and 0 bases from J, with 12 bases in between. This CDR3 has 13 residues. The germline gives CDR1 SNHLY, CDR2 FYNNEI.

This chain uses TRBV9 with TRBJ2-1, with TRBD1 identical over 7 bases. The length of the CDR3 is 15 residues. Losses at the gene ends were 4 bases for V and 8 bases for J; bases not matched to a gene: 12. Germline CDR1 reads SGDLS; CDR2 reads YYNGEE. The chain's CDR3 is CASSPGPGGRDEQFF. CDR3 coding DNA: TGTGCCAGCAGCCCCGGGCCAGGGGGAAGGGATGAGCAGTTCTTC. Supplemented by reference TRBV9 and TRBJ2-1, the full variable domain reads DSGVTQTPKHLITATGQRVTLRCSPRSGDLSVYWYQQSLDQGLQFLIQYYNGEERAKGNILERFSAQQFPDLHSELNLSSLELGDSALYFCASSPGPGGRDEQFFGPGTRLTVL.

The chain recombines TRBV11-2 with TRBJ2-3, with D unclear. The CDR3 length is 15 residues. CDR1 and CDR2 (germline): SGHAT, FQNNGV. V gave up 1 base and J gave up 6 bases, with 14 bases separating them. The CDR3 sequence: CASSLGGRKRDTQYF. The CDR3 nucleotides read TGTGCCAGCAGCTTAGGGGGTCGGAAGCGCGATACGCAGTATTTT.

The chain employs TRBV7-9 and TRBJ2-7, with D possibly TRBD1 on 5 matching bases. V gave up 7 bases and J gave up 3 bases, with 10 bases separating them. The CDR3 length is 12 residues. The germline V gene encodes CDR1 SEHNR and CDR2 FQNEAQ (reference sequence). The CDR3: CASTQDSYEQYF. The CDR3 nucleotides are TGTGCCAGCACCCAAGACAGCTACGAGCAGTACTTC.

CDR3 sequence: CASSSSSGASTQYF. DNA of the CDR3: TGTGCCAGCAGCTCCTCTAGCGGGGCGTCTACGCAGTATTTT. V usage is TRBV7-9 and J usage is TRBJ2-3; 9 bases agree with TRBD2. Per germline, CDR1 SEHNR and CDR2 FQNEAQ (reference sequence). The V segment lost 4 bases and the J segment 8 bases; nucleotides outside the gene matches: 7. The CDR3 is 14 amino acids.

The rearrangement joins TRBV20-1 to TRBJ1-2; 7 positions agree with TRBD1. CDR3 size: 11 residues. In germline, CDR1 is DFQATT, CDR2 SNEGSKA (reference sequence). The trim removed 5 bases at V and 7 bases at J, leaving 4 bases unmatched. Written as DNA, the CDR3 is TGCAGTGCTCCTACAGGGGCTGGCTACACCTTC. This gives the protein CSAPTGAGYTF.

Comments on this clone: A read error may produce the germline difference seen at one junction end. V usage is TRBV2 and J usage is TRBJ2-1; D is perhaps TRBD2 (5 bases). Germline CDR1 reads SNHLY; CDR2 reads FYNNEI. The CDR3 is made up of 12 amino acids. CDR3 protein: CASMEVTNEQFF. CDR3 bases: TGTGCCAGCATGGAGGTAACTAATGAGCAATTCTTC.

The chain couples TRBV7-8 to TRBJ1-1, with 8 bases fitting TRBD1. The germline V gene encodes CDR1 SGHVS and CDR2 FQNEAQ. J gave up 3 bases and V 4 bases, and 7 bases lay outside the gene matches. The CDR3 has 15 residues. CDR3 sequence reads: CASSWKGTGYTEAFF. DNA of the CDR3: TGTGCCAGCAGCTGGAAAGGGACAGGTTACACTGAAGCTTTCTTT.

This chain links TRBV10-3 with TRBJ2-1; TRBD2 aligns across 9 bases. The germline V gene has CDR1 ENHRY and CDR2 SYGVKD. The V segment lost 9 bases and the J segment 1 base; nucleotides outside the gene matches: 13. The CDR3 loop spans 17 amino acids. In DNA form, the CDR3 reads TGTGCCATTGGGGGTGGAGGCGGGAGGGGGTCCTACAATGAGCAGTTCTTC. Amino acids: CAIGGGGGRGSYNEQFF.

This clone occurred a few times. This chain links TRBV6-1 with TRBJ2-5; 10 nucleotides match TRBD2. The CDR3 runs to 15 residues. From germline, CDR1 is MNHNS and CDR2 SASEGT. Trimming removed 6 bases from V and 4 bases from J; junction bases left unmatched: 8. CDR3 loop: CASSLLAGSSETQYF. CDR3 nucleotides: TGTGCCAGCAGCCTACTAGCGGGGTCTTCAGAGACCCAGTACTTC.

V gene TRBV10-2 combines with J gene TRBJ1-6; D remains ambiguous. The CDR3 covers 13 residues. The ends were cut back, 0 bases at V and 10 bases at J, with 7 bases in the middle. CDR1 is WSHSY, CDR2 SAAADI, per germline. CDR3 nucleotides: TGCGCCAGCAGTGAGTCGCGGGGATCACCCCTCCACTTT. Amino acid sequence: CASSESRGSPLHF.

The chain combines TRBV6-4 with TRBJ2-3; TRBD2 might be the D (6 bases). Germline CDR1 reads MRHNA; CDR2 reads SNTAGT. The CDR3 loop spans 13 amino acids. Trimming left V 6 bases short and J 1 base short, with 8 bases between. The CDR3 spells CASSPGGTDTQYF. The DNA for the CDR3 is TGTGCCAGCAGCCCGGGAGGCACAGATACGCAGTATTTT.

V and J are TRBV6-4 and TRBJ1-3; no reliable D call. V lost 11 bases to trimming and J lost 6 bases, with 5 bases between them. This CDR3 is 9 amino acids long. Germline V lookup: CDR1 MRHNA, CDR2 SNTAGT. CDR3 loop: CADLNTIYF. Written as DNA, the CDR3 is TGTGCCGATTTAAACACCATATATTTT.

This sequence joins TRBV10-2 and TRBJ1-2; 8 bases are a match to TRBD1. CDR3 length equals 14 residues. Trimming took 2 bases from V and 2 from J; bases not matched to a gene: 1. CDR1 is WSHSY and CDR2 is SAAADI in the germline V gene. CDR3 amino acids: CASSETGGNYGYTF. The DNA for the CDR3 is TGCGCCAGCAGTGAGACAGGGGGAAACTATGGCTACACCTTC.

This chain joins TRBV29-1 and TRBJ1-2; 11 bases are a match to TRBD1. Per germline, CDR1 SQVTM and CDR2 ANQGSEA. V shed 7 bases, J shed 5 bases, and the junction held 6 bases outside the gene matches. The CDR3 sequence is 13 residues long. This chain's CDR3 is CSAWTGGGYGYTF. CDR3 nucleotides: TGCAGCGCCTGGACAGGGGGCGGGTATGGCTACACCTTC.

The J gene is TRBJ2-1, the V gene TRBV6-6; a possible D gene is TRBD1 (6 bases). The CDR3 is 16 residues long. Deletions cut 3 bases from V and 4 bases from J, with 16 bases between. Germline-derived CDR1 and CDR2 are MNHNY and SVGAGI (reference sequence). CDR3 in DNA: TGTGCCAGCAGTTATACCCCAGGGACACTGTACAATGAGCAGTTCTTC. Amino acid sequence: CASSYTPGTLYNEQFF.

This clone was seen a single time. The genes are TRBV15 and TRBJ2-7; 9 bases agree with TRBD1. This CDR3 contains 15 residues. Germline V gene data show CDR1 as LNHNV and CDR2 as YYDKDF (reference sequence). J was trimmed by 4 bases and V by 0 bases; bases with no gene match: 4. Written as DNA, the CDR3 is TGTGCCACCAGCAGAGATCCCGGGACAGGGTACGAGCAGTACTTC. Translating gives CATSRDPGTGYEQYF.

The chain has TRBV4-1 and TRBJ1-5; a weak D match, TRBD1 (5 bases). The germline CDR1 and CDR2 sequences are MGHRA and YSYEKL. This CDR3 contains 15 residues. V lost 1 base, J lost 6 bases, and 13 bases lay in between. DNA of the CDR3: TGCGCCAGCAGCCAAGTTGTGGGGGTGGGTCAGCCCCAGCATTTT. Its protein is CASSQVVGVGQPQHF.

The chain links TRBV29-1 to TRBJ2-6; 9 bases match TRBD1. The CDR3 contains 19 residues. Per germline, CDR1 SQVTM and CDR2 ANQGSEA. Trimming removed 8 bases from V and 4 bases from J; junction bases left unmatched: 21. In DNA, the CDR3 is TGCAGCTCGCAGAACCGGGACAGGGAATGTCTTCTAGGGGCCAACGTCCTGACTTTC. Protein product: CSSQNRDRECLLGANVLTF.

The chain couples TRBV6-5 to TRBJ1-3; 7 nucleotides line up with TRBD1. The length of the CDR3 is 14 residues. Germline V gene lookup returns CDR1 MNHEY and CDR2 SVGAGI. Losses at the gene ends were 7 bases for V and 1 base for J; bases not matched to a gene: 4. CDR3 DNA sequence: TGTGCCAGCACAGAGACAGGGTCTGGAAACACCATATATTTT. The encoded protein is CASTETGSGNTIYF.

This clone was detected once. The rearrangement links TRBV5-1 to TRBJ1-2, with 7 bases aligning to TRBD1. J gave up 4 bases and V 9 bases, and 9 bases lay outside the gene matches. The CDR3 is 13 residues long. Germline CDR1 and CDR2: SGHRS and YFSETQ. CDR3 in DNA: TGCGCCACCACGACAGGGTCGGGCTATGGCTACACCTTC. Residues: CATTTGSGYGYTF.

This chain uses TRBV2 with TRBJ1-2; the match to TRBD1 covers 7 bases. The CDR3 extends over 15 amino acids. The germline V gene encodes CDR1 SNHLY and CDR2 FYNNEI. The V and J ends lost 6 bases and 0 bases, in that order; junction bases with no gene match: 7. The CDR3: CASREGASPNYGYTF. DNA for the CDR3: TGTGCCAGCAGGGAGGGGGCGAGCCCTAACTATGGCTACACCTTC. Complete variable domain (other parts from reference TRBV2 and TRBJ1-2): EPEVTQTPSHQVTQMGQEVILRCVPISNHLYFYWYRQILGQKVEFLVSFYNNEISEKSEIFDDQFSVERPDGSNFTLKIRSTKLEDSAMYFCASREGASPNYGYTFGSGTRLTVV.